Below, 28 T cell receptor beta chains from the same sample are listed, as sequenced in a study of blood T cells in healthy people across ages. Primers used in a second PCR of roughly 6 to 11 cycles were a sample-barcoded 5' primer and a J-beta primer mix. Each CDR3 protein gets one entry after TCRdb re-called the 5' RACE reads with MiXCR. In the table there are 1.5 million to 2 million distinct CDR3 sequences, approximately 28% of which are singletons. Sequenced input: blood. Every receptor here comes from a woman aged 25-40 years in good health.

V is TRBV29-1 and J is TRBJ2-1; 12 nucleotides match TRBD1. Germline CDR1 is SQVTM and CDR2 is ANQGSEA. CDR3 length: 14 amino acids. V lost 7 bases to trimming and J lost 6 bases; unmatched junction nucleotides: 7. CDR3 residues: CSAHRDRGPNEQFF. The DNA of the CDR3 is TGCAGCGCTCACCGGGACAGGGGGCCCAATGAGCAGTTCTTC.

This clonotype was counted ten times or more. The genes are TRBV20-1 and TRBJ2-1; 8 bases match TRBD2. The CDR3 spans 15 residues. Germline values: CDR1 DFQATT, CDR2 SNEGSKA (reference sequence). The J segment lost 10 bases and the V segment lost 3 bases, leaving 14 bases of the junction unmatched. The chain's CDR3 is CSASSPGGSLGEQFF. The CDR3 coding sequence is TGCAGTGCTAGTTCCCCGGGAGGGTCCCTAGGCGAGCAGTTCTTC.

This clonotype occurred many times. V gene TRBV29-1 combines with J gene TRBJ2-5, with 7 nucleotides matching TRBD2. Unmatched junction bases numbered 8, after V lost 6 bases and J lost 1 base. The CDR3 contains 14 residues. The germline gives CDR1 SQVTM, CDR2 ANQGSEA. The CDR3: CSVAEAGVQETQYF. The CDR3 DNA follows: TGCAGCGTGGCTGAGGCGGGGGTCCAAGAGACCCAGTACTTC. The full variable domain, with the rest looked up from reference TRBV29-1 and TRBJ2-5, is SAVISQKPSRDICQRGTSLTIQCQVDSQVTMMFWYRQQPGQSLTLIATANQGSEATYESGFVIDKFPISRPNLTFSTLTVSNMSPEDSSIYLCSVAEAGVQETQYFGPGTRLLVL.

This chain links TRBV14 with TRBJ2-7; a weak D match, TRBD1 (5 bases). Trimming stripped 2 bases from V and 5 bases from J, with 13 bases between. Germline V gene sequence: CDR1 SGHDN, CDR2 FVKESK. The CDR3 loop spans 14 amino acids. CDR3 DNA: TGTGCCAGCAGCCAATTCCCGGACATAGACGAGCAGTACTTC. Its translation is CASSQFPDIDEQYF.

This clonotype was counted many times. The CDR3 here is CASSLRDAYNEQFF. The CDR3 DNA follows: TGTGCCAGCAGTCTGCGGGATGCCTACAATGAGCAGTTCTTC. The chain employs TRBV6-5 and TRBJ2-1, with D perhaps matching TRBD2 (6 bases). CDR3 size: 14 residues. CDR1 and CDR2 (germline): MNHEY, SVGAGI. V lost 5 bases to trimming and J lost 2 bases, with 10 bases between them.

The CDR3 here is CSAREGLAGLSYNEQFF. The DNA for the CDR3 is TGCAGTGCTAGAGAGGGCCTAGCGGGCCTCTCCTACAATGAGCAGTTCTTC. The chain couples TRBV20-1 to TRBJ2-1, with TRBD2 identical over 8 bases. The CDR3 sequence is 17 residues long. The ends lost 0 bases at V and 0 bases at J; junction bases unmatched: 7. Germline loops: CDR1 DFQATT, CDR2 SNEGSKA (reference sequence).

At least ten counts were recorded for this clonotype. The rearrangement uses TRBV7-3 and TRBJ2-5; no firm D call. V lost 2 bases, J lost 1 base, and 11 bases lay in between. The CDR3 spans 15 residues. Germline CDR1 and CDR2: SGHTA and FQGTGA. The CDR3 sequence: CASSLWAGSQETQYF. For the CDR3, the DNA is TGTGCCAGCAGCTTATGGGCAGGAAGCCAAGAGACCCAGTACTTC.

The chain employs TRBV5-1 and TRBJ2-2, with D unresolved. V dropped 1 base and J dropped 6 bases, with 13 bases sitting between them. The CDR3 sequence is 15 residues long. Per germline, CDR1 SGHRS and CDR2 YFSETQ. The CDR3 loop is CASSLNLILPGELFF. The CDR3 DNA follows: TGCGCCAGCAGCTTGAACCTAATCCTGCCCGGGGAGCTGTTTTTT.

In its sample, this clonotype was seen a few times. V is TRBV15 and J is TRBJ2-7; D is ambiguous. The ends were cut back, 3 bases at V and 5 bases at J, with 8 bases in the middle. The CDR3 has 12 amino acids. CDR1 LNHNV and CDR2 YYDKDF come from the germline V gene (reference sequence). CDR3 DNA: TGTGCCACCAGCAGGTCTAGAGACGAGCAGTACTTC. This codes for CATSRSRDEQYF.

With respect to this clonotype: Just one base apart from a much larger clone, this may be a read error. The rearrangement joins TRBV2 to TRBJ2-7, with TRBD2 identical over 7 bases. The CDR3 consists of 14 residues. Unmatched junction bases numbered 8, after V lost 6 bases and J lost 3 bases. Germline assignment: CDR1 SNHLY and CDR2 FYNNEI. The DNA of the CDR3 is TGTGCCAGCAGGCGGGGGAGGAAAAACTACGAGCAGTACTTC. Amino acid sequence: CASRRGRKNYEQYF.

This clonotype came up once. This rearrangement joins TRBV6-1 to TRBJ1-1, with 9 positions matching TRBD1. The CDR3 extends over 18 amino acids. J lost 1 base, V lost 3 bases, and 12 bases had no gene match. CDR1 and CDR2 (germline): MNHNS, SASEGT. CDR3 amino acids: CASSDIGGGQGSNTEAFF. CDR3 nucleotides: TGTGCCAGCAGTGATATCGGGGGGGGACAGGGTTCGAACACTGAAGCTTTCTTT.

The chain employs TRBV15 and TRBJ2-1; TRBD1 matches 9 bases. The junction had 8 bases not matched to a gene; V was cut back by 1 base and J by 7 bases. This CDR3 contains 16 residues. Looked up from germline, CDR1 is LNHNV and CDR2 is YYDKDF (reference sequence). The CDR3 here is CATSRAGQGVRNEQFF. The DNA of the CDR3 is TGTGCCACCAGCAGAGCGGGACAGGGAGTTAGGAATGAGCAGTTCTTC.

This clonotype has at least ten counts. The DNA of the CDR3 is TGCGCCAGCATGGGTCCGGGGAGTTCCCCCACAGATACGCAGTATTTT. Translation: CASMGPGSSPTDTQYF. The rearrangement joins TRBV10-2 to TRBJ2-3, with D tentatively TRBD2 (5 bases). Between the trimmed V and J ends, which lost 7 bases and 2 bases, there was a span of 19 bases. The CDR3 covers 16 residues. Germline CDR1 and CDR2: WSHSY and SAAADI.

Concerning this clonotype: Being one base from a much bigger clone, this may be a read error. The rearrangement joins TRBV15 to TRBJ2-1; weak D call: TRBD2 (5 bases). The V gene's germline CDR1 is LNHNV and CDR2 YYDKDF (reference sequence). CDR3 length equals 13 residues. CDR3 region: CATKADSYNGQFF. CDR3 DNA: TGTGCCACCAAAGCGGACTCCTACAATGGGCAGTTCTTC.

In its sample, this clonotype was seen a few times. The chain carries TRBV27 and TRBJ2-7; 7 bases agree with TRBD1. Germline loops: CDR1 MNHEY, CDR2 SMNVEV (reference sequence). The CDR3 totals 15 residues. Trimming took 4 bases from V and 3 from J; bases not matched to a gene: 9. CDR3 DNA sequence: TGTGCCAGCAGTTCGCTTCAGGGGGTGGGCTACGAGCAGTACTTC. Protein: CASSSLQGVGYEQYF.

This clonotype was observed a few times. This chain connects TRBV29-1 to TRBJ2-1; 9 bases agree with TRBD1. Germline assignment: CDR1 SQVTM and CDR2 ANQGSEA. The CDR3 is made up of 13 amino acids. The V and J ends lost 6 bases and 7 bases, in that order; junction bases with no gene match: 7. The DNA of the CDR3 is TGCAGCGTGGACAGGGGTTGGGGGAATGAGCAGTTCTTC. Translation gives CSVDRGWGNEQFF.

Concerning this clonotype: The germline gene is not matched at one end of the junction; a read error may be the cause. This chain joins TRBV30 and TRBJ2-6; D is undetermined. The CDR3 is 15 amino acids. Germline V gene lookup returns CDR1 GTSNPN and CDR2 SVGIG (reference sequence). The CDR3 DNA reads TGCGCCTGGAGTTCGAGCTTCCGTGGGGCCAACGTCCTGACTTTC. As protein: CAWSSSFRGANVLTF.

For this clonotype: A much larger clone lies a single base off, so this may be a read error. This rearrangement joins TRBV6-6 to TRBJ2-5; tentative D call: TRBD2 (7 bases). CDR1 and CDR2 (germline): MNHNY, SVGAGI (reference sequence). The CDR3 has 14 residues. CDR3 amino acids: CACSYSGGLETQYF. CDR3 sequence (DNA): TGTGCCTGCAGTTACTCGGGGGGCCTAGAGACCCAGTACTTC.

This rearrangement joins TRBV6-5 to TRBJ1-1, with D perhaps TRBD1 (6 bases). Germline assignment: CDR1 MNHEY and CDR2 SVGAGI. Trimming took off 5 bases at V and 3 bases at J, with 16 bases between the two ends. The CDR3 totals 15 residues. CDR3 loop: CASSGQNPGDTEAFF. The CDR3 DNA is TGTGCCAGCAGTGGACAGAACCCAGGAGACACTGAAGCTTTCTTT.

This clonotype has a handful of counts. J is TRBJ2-7 and V is TRBV12-5; a possible D gene is TRBD2 (6 bases). The germline gives CDR1 LGHNT, CDR2 FRNRAP. The V and J ends lost 7 bases and 7 bases respectively, with 41 bases between them. The CDR3 extends over 21 amino acids. CDR3 DNA: TGTGCTAGTGCCTCCTCGCTGGGAGCACGGGCCCTAGCGAGCAAACACGGAGAGCAGTACTTC. The encoded protein is CASASSLGARALASKHGEQYF.

Concerning this clonotype: A much larger clone sits a single nucleotide away, making a read error possible. The gene calls are TRBV20-1 and TRBJ2-7; the D gene could be TRBD1 or TRBD2 (5 bases each). Germline V lookup: CDR1 DFQATT, CDR2 SNEGSKA (reference sequence). The CDR3 covers 13 residues. CDR3: CSAGDGDPYEQYF. For the CDR3, the DNA is TGCAGTGCTGGAGACGGGGACCCTTACGAGCAGTACTTC.

A remark on this clonotype: This may stem from a read error, because a much larger clone lies one nucleotide away. The chain combines TRBV12-3 or TRBV12-4 with TRBJ2-1; D ambiguous. This CDR3 is 12 amino acids long. CDR3 nucleotide sequence: TGTGCCGGCAGTGGACGATTCTATGAGCAGTTCTTC. This translates into CAGSGRFYEQFF.

This clonotype has a handful of counts. This rearrangement joins TRBV12-3 or TRBV12-4 to TRBJ1-6; TRBD1 is a possible D gene (5 bases). Trimming took 3 bases from V and 7 from J, leaving 13 bases between them. The CDR3 covers 15 residues. CDR3 loop: CASSFQGLGNSPLHF. The CDR3 DNA follows: TGTGCCAGCAGTTTTCAGGGTTTAGGGAATTCACCCCTCCACTTT.

This clonotype was picked up a small number of times. The CDR3 loop is CSARFAGSEQFF. In DNA form, the CDR3 reads TGCAGTGCTAGATTCGCGGGAAGTGAGCAGTTCTTC. J is TRBJ2-1 and V is TRBV20-1; TRBD2 is a possible D gene (6 bases). Germline loops: CDR1 DFQATT, CDR2 SNEGSKA (reference sequence). The CDR3 length is 12 residues. Trimming took off 2 bases at V and 9 bases at J, with 11 bases between the two ends.

The V gene is TRBV20-1, the J gene TRBJ2-7; 7 nucleotides match TRBD2. Looked up from germline, CDR1 is DFQATT and CDR2 is SNEGSKA (reference sequence). Trimming took 3 bases from V and 4 from J; bases not matched to a gene: 9. CDR3 length: 14 amino acids. The chain's CDR3 is CSASGLAEHYEQYF. As DNA, the CDR3 is TGCAGTGCTAGTGGTCTAGCGGAGCATTACGAGCAGTACTTC.

V and J are TRBV29-1 and TRBJ2-7; 8 nucleotides match TRBD2. The J call may not be correct, given that the DNA end is closer to TRBJ2-5. The germline V gene has CDR1 SQVTM and CDR2 ANQGSEA. The CDR3 is 12 residues long. The CDR3 region is CSVRSGRGTQYF. Written as DNA, the CDR3 is TGCAGCGTCCGGTCCGGGAGGGGGACCCAGTACTTC.

This chain links TRBV20-1 with TRBJ2-5; perhaps D is TRBD1 or TRBD2 (5 bases each). The CDR3 totals 14 residues. Trimming cost V 8 bases and J 1 base, with 17 bases left between them. Germline assignment: CDR1 DFQATT and CDR2 SNEGSKA (reference sequence). CDR3 DNA sequence: TGCAGTCCGTCGGGACCCTCCCCCCAAGAGACCCAGTACTTC. Protein product: CSPSGPSPQETQYF.

The chain employs TRBV20-1 and TRBJ2-1; 10 nucleotides line up with TRBD2. The trim removed 6 bases at V and 6 bases at J, leaving 8 bases unmatched. Germline CDR1 is DFQATT and CDR2 is SNEGSKA (reference sequence). CDR3 length equals 14 residues. The CDR3 nucleotides are TGCAGTGCACCCCGACTAGCGGGCTCCAATGAGCAGTTCTTC. Protein sequence: CSAPRLAGSNEQFF.